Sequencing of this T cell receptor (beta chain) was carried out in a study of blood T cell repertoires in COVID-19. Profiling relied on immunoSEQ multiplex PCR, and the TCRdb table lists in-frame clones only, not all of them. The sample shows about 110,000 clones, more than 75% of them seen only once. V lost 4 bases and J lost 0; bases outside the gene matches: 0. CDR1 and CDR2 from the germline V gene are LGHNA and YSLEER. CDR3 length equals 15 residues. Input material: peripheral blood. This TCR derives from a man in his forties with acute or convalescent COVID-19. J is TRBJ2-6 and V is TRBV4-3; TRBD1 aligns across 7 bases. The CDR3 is CASSRDSSGANVLTF. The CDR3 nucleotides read TGCGCCAGCAGCCGGGACAGCTCTGGGGCCAACGTCCTGACTTTC.